This T cell receptor beta chain was captured in a study of blood T cell repertoires in COVID-19. Germline CDR1 is MDHEN and CDR2 is SYDVKM. Losses at the gene ends were 4 bases for V and 4 bases for J; bases not matched to a gene: 0. This CDR3 is built from 13 residues. Measured with immunoSEQ multiplex PCR; TCRdb has only the in-frame clones, and not every one. The table lists some 380,000 clones, about 90% of them singletons. This clone showed up many times. Specimen: peripheral blood. The TCR comes from a man between 18 and 35 years old with active or convalescent COVID-19. V gene TRBV28 combines with J gene TRBJ2-3; 9 bases map to TRBD2. The CDR3 loop reads CASSWTSADTQYF. CDR3 coding DNA: TGTGCCAGCAGTTGGACTAGCGCAGATACGCAGTATTTT.